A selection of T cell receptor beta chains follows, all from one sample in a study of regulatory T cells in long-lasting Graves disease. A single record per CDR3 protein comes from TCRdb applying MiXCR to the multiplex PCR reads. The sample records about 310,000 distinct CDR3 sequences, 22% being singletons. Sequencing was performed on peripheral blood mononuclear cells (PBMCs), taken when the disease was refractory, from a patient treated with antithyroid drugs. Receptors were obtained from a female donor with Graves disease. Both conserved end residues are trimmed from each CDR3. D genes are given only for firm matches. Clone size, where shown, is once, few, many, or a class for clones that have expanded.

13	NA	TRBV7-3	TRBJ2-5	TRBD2	ASSWGTSGEETQY
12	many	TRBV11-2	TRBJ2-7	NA	ASSLDRDDYEQY
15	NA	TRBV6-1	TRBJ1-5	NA	ASSPLGQFGGNQPQH
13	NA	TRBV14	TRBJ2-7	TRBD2	ASSQDFAGRFEQY
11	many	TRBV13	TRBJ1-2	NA	ASSADRSLGYT
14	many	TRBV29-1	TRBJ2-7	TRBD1	SVTGQGVSGGWEQY
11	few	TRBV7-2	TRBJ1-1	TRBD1	ASSPDRGPGAF
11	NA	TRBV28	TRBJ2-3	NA	ASSSPDTDTQY
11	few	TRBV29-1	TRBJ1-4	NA	SASEGRGEKLF
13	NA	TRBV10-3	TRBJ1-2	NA	AIRDRDGGNYGYT
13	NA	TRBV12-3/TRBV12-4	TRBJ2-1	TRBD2	ASTLGLAVYNEQF
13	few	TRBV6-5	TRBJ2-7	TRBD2	ASSSPTGLAGVGH
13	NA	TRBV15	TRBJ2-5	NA	ATSRERAGEATQY
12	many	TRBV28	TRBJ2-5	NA	ASSKDPSASTQY
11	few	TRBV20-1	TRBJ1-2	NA	SADDRTFYGYT
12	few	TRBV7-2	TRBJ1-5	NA	ASSFSGTHQPQH
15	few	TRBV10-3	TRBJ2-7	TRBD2	AISEGLAGSPTYEQY
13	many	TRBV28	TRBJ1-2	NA	ASSLTDGQVYGYT
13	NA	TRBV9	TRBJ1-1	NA	ASSESTGVGTEAF
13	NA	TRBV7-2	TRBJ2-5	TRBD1	ASTLGTGDQETQY
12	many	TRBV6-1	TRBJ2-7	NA	ASSSGTTIYEQY
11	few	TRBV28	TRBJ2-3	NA	ASSSPGTDTQY
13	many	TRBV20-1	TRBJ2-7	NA	SARRRGVGSYEQY
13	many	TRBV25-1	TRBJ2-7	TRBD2	ASSELGSGKNEQY
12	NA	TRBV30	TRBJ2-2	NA	AWRPRGNTGELF
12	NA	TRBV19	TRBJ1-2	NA	ASSITGSNYGYT
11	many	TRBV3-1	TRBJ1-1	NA	ASQISEGTEAF
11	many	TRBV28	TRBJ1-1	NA	ATNLGGATEAF
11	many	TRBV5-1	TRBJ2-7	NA	ASSLEQDYEQY
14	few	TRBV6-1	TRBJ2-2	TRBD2	ASSGGLALNTGELF
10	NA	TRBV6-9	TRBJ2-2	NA	ASSYGDGELF
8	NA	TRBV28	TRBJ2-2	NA	ASGTGELF
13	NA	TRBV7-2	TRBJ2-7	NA	ASSLVNYGSYEQY
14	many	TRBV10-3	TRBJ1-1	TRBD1	AIRDRGGRSVAEAF
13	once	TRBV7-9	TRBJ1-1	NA	ASSPRTSSNTEAF
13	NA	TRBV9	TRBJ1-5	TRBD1	ASSARGGSNQPQH
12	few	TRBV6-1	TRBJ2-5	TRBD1	ASRRDSARETQY
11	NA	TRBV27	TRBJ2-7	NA	ASSLRRPYEQY
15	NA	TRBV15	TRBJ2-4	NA	ATSRDRSDGAKNIQY
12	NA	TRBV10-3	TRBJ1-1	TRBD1	AISGGQRSTEAF
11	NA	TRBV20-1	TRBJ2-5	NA	SASVGGAETQY
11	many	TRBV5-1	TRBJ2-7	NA	ASSPQGSGEQY
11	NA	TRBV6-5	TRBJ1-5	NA	ASSSMSNQPQH